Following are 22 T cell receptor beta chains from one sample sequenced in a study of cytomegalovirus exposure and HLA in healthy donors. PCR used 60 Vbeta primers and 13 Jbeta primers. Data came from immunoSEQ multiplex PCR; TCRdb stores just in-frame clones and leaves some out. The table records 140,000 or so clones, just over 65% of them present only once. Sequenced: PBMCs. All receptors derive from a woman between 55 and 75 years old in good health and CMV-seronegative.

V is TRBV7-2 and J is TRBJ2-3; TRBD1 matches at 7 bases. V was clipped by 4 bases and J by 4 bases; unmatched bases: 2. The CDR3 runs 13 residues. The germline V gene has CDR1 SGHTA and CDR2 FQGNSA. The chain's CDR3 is CASSSGTADTQYF. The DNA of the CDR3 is TGTGCCAGCAGCTCAGGGACAGCAGATACGCAGTATTTT. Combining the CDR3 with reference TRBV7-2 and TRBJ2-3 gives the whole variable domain GAGVSQSPSNKVTEKGKDVELRCDPISGHTALYWYRQSLGQGLEFLIYFQGNSAPDKSGLPSDRFSAERTGGSVSTLTIQRTQQEDSAVYLCASSSGTADTQYFGPGTRLTVL.

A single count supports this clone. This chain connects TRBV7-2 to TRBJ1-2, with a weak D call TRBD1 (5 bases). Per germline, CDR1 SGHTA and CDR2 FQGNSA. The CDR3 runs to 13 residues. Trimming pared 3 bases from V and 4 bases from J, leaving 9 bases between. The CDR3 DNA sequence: TGTGCCAGCAGCTTCAGGGTCGGCTATGGCTACACCTTC. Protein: CASSFRVGYGYTF. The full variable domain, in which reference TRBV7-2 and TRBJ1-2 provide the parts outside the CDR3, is GAGVSQSPSNKVTEKGKDVELRCDPISGHTALYWYRQSLGQGLEFLIYFQGNSAPDKSGLPSDRFSAERTGGSVSTLTIQRTQQEDSAVYLCASSFRVGYGYTFGSGTRLTVV.

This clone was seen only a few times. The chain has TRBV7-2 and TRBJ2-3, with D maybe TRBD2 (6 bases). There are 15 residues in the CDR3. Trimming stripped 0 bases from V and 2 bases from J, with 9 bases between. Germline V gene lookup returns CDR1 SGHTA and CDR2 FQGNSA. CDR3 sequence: CASSLAGGFTDTQYF. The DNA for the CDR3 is TGTGCCAGCAGCTTAGCGGGAGGCTTCACAGATACGCAGTATTTT.

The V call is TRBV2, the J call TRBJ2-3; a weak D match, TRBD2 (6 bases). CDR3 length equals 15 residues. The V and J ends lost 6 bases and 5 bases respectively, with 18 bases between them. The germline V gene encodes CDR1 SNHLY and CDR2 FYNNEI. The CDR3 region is CASRESRIGRDTQYF. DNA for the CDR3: TGTGCCAGCAGGGAATCTAGAATCGGGAGAGATACGCAGTATTTT. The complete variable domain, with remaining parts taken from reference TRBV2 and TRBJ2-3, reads EPEVTQTPSHQVTQMGQEVILRCVPISNHLYFYWYRQILGQKVEFLVSFYNNEISEKSEIFDDQFSVERPDGSNFTLKIRSTKLEDSAMYFCASRESRIGRDTQYFGPGTRLTVL.

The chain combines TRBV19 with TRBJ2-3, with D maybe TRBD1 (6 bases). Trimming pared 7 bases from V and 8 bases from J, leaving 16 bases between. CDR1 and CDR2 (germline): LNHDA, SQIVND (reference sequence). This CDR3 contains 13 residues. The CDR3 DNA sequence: TGTGCCAGTAACACCAGGGGAACGGGTACGCAGTATTTT. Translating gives CASNTRGTGTQYF.

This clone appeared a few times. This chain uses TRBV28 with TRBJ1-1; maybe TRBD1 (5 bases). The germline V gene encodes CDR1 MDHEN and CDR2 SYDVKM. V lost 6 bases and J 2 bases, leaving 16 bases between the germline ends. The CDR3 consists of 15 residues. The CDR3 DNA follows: TGTGCCAGCAGATGGACACCCCAGGGAAACACTGAAGCTTTCTTT. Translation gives CASRWTPQGNTEAFF.

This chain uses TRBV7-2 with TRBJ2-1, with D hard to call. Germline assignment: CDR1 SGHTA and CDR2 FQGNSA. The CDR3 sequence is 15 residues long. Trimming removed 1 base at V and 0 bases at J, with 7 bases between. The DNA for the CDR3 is TGTGCCAGCAGCTTAGTTACGGGCTCCTACAATGAGCAGTTCTTC. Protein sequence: CASSLVTGSYNEQFF.

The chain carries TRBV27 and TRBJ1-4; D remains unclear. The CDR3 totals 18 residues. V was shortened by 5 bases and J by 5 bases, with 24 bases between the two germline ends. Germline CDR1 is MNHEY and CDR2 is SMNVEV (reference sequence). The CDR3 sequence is CASSPNGGGARSNEKLFF. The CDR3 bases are TGTGCCAGCAGTCCGAACGGTGGAGGTGCACGCTCAAATGAAAAACTGTTTTTT.

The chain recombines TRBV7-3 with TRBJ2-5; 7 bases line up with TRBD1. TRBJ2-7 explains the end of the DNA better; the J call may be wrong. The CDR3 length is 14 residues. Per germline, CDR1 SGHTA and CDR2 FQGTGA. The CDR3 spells CASSPDRASSEQYF. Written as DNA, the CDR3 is TGTGCCAGCAGCCCAGACAGGGCCTCCAGCGAGCAGTACTTC.

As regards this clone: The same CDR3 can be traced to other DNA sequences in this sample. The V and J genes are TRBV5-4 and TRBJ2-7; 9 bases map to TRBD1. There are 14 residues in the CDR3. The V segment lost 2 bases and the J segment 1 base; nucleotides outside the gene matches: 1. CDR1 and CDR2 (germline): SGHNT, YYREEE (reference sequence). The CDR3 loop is CASSFGTGSYEQYF. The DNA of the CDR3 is TGTGCCAGCAGCTTTGGGACAGGGTCCTACGAGCAGTACTTC.

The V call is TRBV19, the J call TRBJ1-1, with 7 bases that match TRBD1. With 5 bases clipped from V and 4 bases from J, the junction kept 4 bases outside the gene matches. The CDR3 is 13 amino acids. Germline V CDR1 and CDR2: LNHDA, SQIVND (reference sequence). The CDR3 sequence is CASSDRVGTEAFF. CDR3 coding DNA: TGTGCCAGTAGTGACAGGGTGGGCACTGAAGCTTTCTTT.

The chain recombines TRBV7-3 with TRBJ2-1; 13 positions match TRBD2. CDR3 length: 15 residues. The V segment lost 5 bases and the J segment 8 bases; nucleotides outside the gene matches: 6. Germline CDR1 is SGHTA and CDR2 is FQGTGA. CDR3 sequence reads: CASSPGLAGRDEQFF. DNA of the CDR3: TGTGCCAGCAGCCCGGGACTAGCGGGAAGGGATGAGCAGTTCTTC.

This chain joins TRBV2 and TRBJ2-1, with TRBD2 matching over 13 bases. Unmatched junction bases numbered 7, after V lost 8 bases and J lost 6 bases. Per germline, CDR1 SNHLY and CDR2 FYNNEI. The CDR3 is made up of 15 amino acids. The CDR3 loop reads CASGTSGEIGNEQFF. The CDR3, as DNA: TGTGCCAGCGGGACTAGCGGGGAAATTGGCAATGAGCAGTTCTTC. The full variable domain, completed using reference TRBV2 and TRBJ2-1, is EPEVTQTPSHQVTQMGQEVILRCVPISNHLYFYWYRQILGQKVEFLVSFYNNEISEKSEIFDDQFSVERPDGSNFTLKIRSTKLEDSAMYFCASGTSGEIGNEQFFGPGTRLTVL.

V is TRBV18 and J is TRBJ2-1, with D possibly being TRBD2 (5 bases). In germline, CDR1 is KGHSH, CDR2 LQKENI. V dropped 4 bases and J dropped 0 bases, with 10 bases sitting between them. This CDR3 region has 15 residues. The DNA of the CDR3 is TGTGCCAGCTCACAGGGTGGGAGCTCCTACAATGAGCAGTTCTTC. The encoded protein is CASSQGGSSYNEQFF. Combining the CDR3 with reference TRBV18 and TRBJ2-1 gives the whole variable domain NAGVMQNPRHLVRRRGQEARLRCSPMKGHSHVYWYRQLPEEGLKFMVYLQKENIIDESGMPKERFSAEFPKEGPSILRIQQVVRGDSAAYFCASSQGGSSYNEQFFGPGTRLTVL.

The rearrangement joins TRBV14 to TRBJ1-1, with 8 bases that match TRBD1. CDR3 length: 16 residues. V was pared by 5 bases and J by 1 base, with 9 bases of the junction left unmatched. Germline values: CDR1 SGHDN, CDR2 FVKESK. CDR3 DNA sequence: TGTGCCAGCAGCATACGGACAGGGATGGCGAACACTGAAGCTTTCTTT. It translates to CASSIRTGMANTEAFF.

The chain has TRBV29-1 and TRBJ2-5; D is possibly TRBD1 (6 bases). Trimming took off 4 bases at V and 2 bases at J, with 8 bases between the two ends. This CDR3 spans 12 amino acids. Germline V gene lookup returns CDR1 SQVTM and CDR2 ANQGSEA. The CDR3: CSVVQGQETQYF. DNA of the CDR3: TGCAGCGTTGTACAGGGACAAGAGACCCAGTACTTC.

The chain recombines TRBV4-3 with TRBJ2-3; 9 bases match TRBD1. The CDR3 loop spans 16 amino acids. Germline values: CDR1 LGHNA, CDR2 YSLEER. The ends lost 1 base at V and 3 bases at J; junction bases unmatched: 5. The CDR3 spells CASSQGGQGITDTQYF. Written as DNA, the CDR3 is TGCGCCAGCAGCCAAGGAGGACAGGGGATTACAGATACGCAGTATTTT.

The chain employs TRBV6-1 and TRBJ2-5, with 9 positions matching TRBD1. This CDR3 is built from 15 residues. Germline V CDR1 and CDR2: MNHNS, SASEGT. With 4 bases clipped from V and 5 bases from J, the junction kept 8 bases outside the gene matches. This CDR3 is CASSGLTGGAETQYF. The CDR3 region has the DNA TGTGCCAGCAGTGGGCTGACAGGGGGGGCCGAGACCCAGTACTTC.

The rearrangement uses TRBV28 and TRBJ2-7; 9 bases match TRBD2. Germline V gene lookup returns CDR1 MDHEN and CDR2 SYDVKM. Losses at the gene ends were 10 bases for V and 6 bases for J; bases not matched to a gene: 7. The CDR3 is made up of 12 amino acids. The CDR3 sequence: CATQGGRGEQYF. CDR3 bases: TGTGCCACCCAGGGCGGGAGGGGCGAGCAGTACTTC.

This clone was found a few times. CDR3 nucleotide sequence: TGTGCCAGCAGCCCGACGGGGACTACGGGAGACTACAATGAGCAGTTCTTC. Translation: CASSPTGTTGDYNEQFF. The rearrangement links TRBV9 to TRBJ2-1, with 7 bases that match TRBD2. This CDR3 region has 17 residues. Germline V lookup: CDR1 SGDLS, CDR2 YYNGEE. J lost 3 bases, V lost 4 bases, and 13 bases had no gene match.

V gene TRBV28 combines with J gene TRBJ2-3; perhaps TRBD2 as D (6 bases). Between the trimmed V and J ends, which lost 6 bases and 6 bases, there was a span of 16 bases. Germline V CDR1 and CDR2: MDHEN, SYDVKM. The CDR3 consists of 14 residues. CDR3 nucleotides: TGTGCCAGCAGCCCCGGGACTTTCTCCGATACGCAGTATTTT. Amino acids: CASSPGTFSDTQYF.

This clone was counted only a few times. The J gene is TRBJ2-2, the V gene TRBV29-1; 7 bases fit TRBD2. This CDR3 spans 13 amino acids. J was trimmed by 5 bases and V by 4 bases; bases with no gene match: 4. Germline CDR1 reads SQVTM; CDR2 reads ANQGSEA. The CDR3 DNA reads TGCAGCGTTGGCGGGAGCGGAACCGGGGAGCTGTTTTTT. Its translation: CSVGGSGTGELFF.